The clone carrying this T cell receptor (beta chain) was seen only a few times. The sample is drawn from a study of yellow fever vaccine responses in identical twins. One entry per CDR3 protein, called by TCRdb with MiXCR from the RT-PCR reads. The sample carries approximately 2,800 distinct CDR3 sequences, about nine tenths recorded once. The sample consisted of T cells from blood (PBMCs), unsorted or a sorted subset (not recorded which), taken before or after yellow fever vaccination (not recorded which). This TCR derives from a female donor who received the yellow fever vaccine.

CDR3 region: CASSPNRANTEAFF. The CDR3 coding sequence is TGCGCCAGCAGTCCCAATAGAGCAAACACTGAAGCTTTCTTT. The genes are TRBV23-1 and TRBJ1-1; D unresolved. TRBV23-1 is filed as an ORF, its function uncertain. The V and J ends lost 4 bases and 2 bases respectively, with 11 bases between them. CDR3 length: 14 residues.